Below, 24 T cell receptor beta chains from the same sample are listed, as sequenced in a study of T-cell reconstitution after alpha-beta-depleted transplantation in children. TCRbeta library preparation incorporated unique molecular identifiers. TCRdb re-derived calls from the PCR reads in MiXCR, one entry per CDR3 protein. The data contain over 85,000 distinct CDR3 sequences, under 13% of them singletons. This material consisted of PBMCs from the stem cell graft donor, taken from the stem cell graft. These receptors all stem from a human donor who donated a stem cell graft to a child with acute lymphoblastic leukemia.

This clonotype was picked up many times. The chain links TRBV20-1 to TRBJ1-3; D is unclear. Germline-derived CDR1 and CDR2 are DFQATT and SNEGSKA (reference sequence). This CDR3 contains 13 residues. Trimming took 1 base from V and 5 from J, leaving 9 bases between them. CDR3 in amino acids: CSARVVSRNTIYF. The CDR3 DNA sequence: TGCAGTGCTAGAGTCGTCAGCCGAAACACCATATATTTT.

This clonotype was seen only a few times. This chain joins TRBV6-2 or TRBV6-3 and TRBJ1-6; D is unclear. The CDR3 length is 15 residues. The germline V gene has CDR1 MNHEY and CDR2 SVGEGT. The germline V and J ends were trimmed by 8 bases and 5 bases, with 16 bases remaining between them. CDR3 loop: CASSIGQTNNSPLHF. DNA for the CDR3: TGTGCCAGCTCCATCGGGCAGACGAATAATTCACCCCTCCACTTT.

In its sample, this clonotype was seen many times. V and J are TRBV7-6 and TRBJ2-5; weak D call: TRBD1 (5 bases). Germline CDR1 SGHVS, CDR2 FNYEAQ. CDR3 size: 16 residues. Trimming took off 1 base at V and 2 bases at J, with 14 bases between the two ends. CDR3 DNA sequence: TGTGCCAGCAGCTTAGAAGGGTCGACAGATCAAGAGACCCAGTACTTC. Its translation: CASSLEGSTDQETQYF. Based on the CDR3 plus reference TRBV7-6 and TRBJ2-5, the full variable domain is GAGVSQSPRYKVTKRGQDVALRCDPISGHVSLYWYRQALGQGPEFLTYFNYEAQQDKSGLPNDRFSAERPEGSISTLTIQRTEQRDSAMYRCASSLEGSTDQETQYFGPGTRLLVL.

In this sample, this clonotype turned up many times. The J gene is TRBJ2-7, the V gene TRBV6-1; TRBD1 aligns across 7 bases. V shed 6 bases and J 1 base; nucleotides not matched to a gene: 6. Germline lookup yields CDR1 MNHNS and CDR2 SASEGT. This CDR3 region has 14 residues. CDR3 sequence reads: CASSLTGSSYEQYF. The CDR3 bases are TGTGCCAGCAGCCTGACAGGGTCGTCCTACGAGCAGTACTTC.

This clonotype was seen ten or more times. CDR3 sequence: CASSLFPRAGASYEQYF. CDR3 in DNA: TGTGCCAGCAGTTTATTTCCCCGGGCAGGGGCATCGTACGAGCAGTACTTC. The V call is TRBV28, the J call TRBJ2-7; a weak D match, TRBD1 (6 bases). V was pared by 1 base and J by 4 bases, with 20 bases between. From germline, CDR1 is MDHEN and CDR2 SYDVKM. CDR3 length: 17 amino acids.

This clonotype was recorded at least ten times. The gene calls are TRBV6-1 and TRBJ2-7, with TRBD1 matching over 7 bases. Germline CDR1 is MNHNS and CDR2 is SASEGT. The CDR3 has 14 amino acids. Trimming removed 3 bases from V and 5 bases from J; junction bases left unmatched: 7. CDR3 nucleotides: TGTGCCAGCAGTGAGGACGGGACAGCCCACGAGCAGTACTTC. Translation gives CASSEDGTAHEQYF.

Note on this clonotype: Germline and junction disagree at one end, which may indicate a read error. The rearrangement joins TRBV12-3 or TRBV12-4 to TRBJ2-3, with D possibly being TRBD1 or TRBD2 (6 bases each). The CDR3 has 16 amino acids. As DNA, the CDR3 is TGTTCCAGCAGTTTGGCGAGGGGGGCCACCACAGATACGCAGTATTTT. Translating it yields CSSSLARGATTDTQYF.

This clonotype was picked up many times. The V call is TRBV5-1, the J call TRBJ2-3, with a tentative D call TRBD2 (5 bases). Trimming shortened V by 5 bases and J by 4 bases, and 14 bases separated the two germline ends. CDR1 and CDR2 from the germline V gene are SGHRS and YFSETQ. This CDR3 contains 14 residues. CDR3 DNA: TGCGCCAGCAGTTCTTCATCGGGGTCAGATACGCAGTATTTT. It codes for CASSSSSGSDTQYF.

Details on this clonotype: A much more abundant neighbour one base away suggests this may be a read error. The chain employs TRBV7-6 and TRBJ2-7; 9 bases fit TRBD2. CDR3 length: 15 amino acids. The germline V gene encodes CDR1 SGHVS and CDR2 FNYEAQ. CDR3 sequence (DNA): TGTGCCAGCACCTTAGGCCCCAGCGGGGGGTACGAGCAGTACTTC. This codes for CASTLGPSGGYEQYF.

This clonotype has a handful of counts. V and J are TRBV7-2 and TRBJ2-7; TRBD2 matches at 8 bases. The CDR3 is 14 amino acids. Looked up from germline, CDR1 is SGHTA and CDR2 is FQGNSA. The J segment lost 5 bases and the V segment lost 5 bases, leaving 8 bases of the junction unmatched. The CDR3 protein is CASSLPGLANEQYF. The CDR3, as DNA: TGTGCCAGCAGCCTGCCAGGACTAGCAAACGAGCAGTACTTC.

This clonotype was picked up many times. The chain links TRBV7-2 to TRBJ2-7; possibly TRBD1 for D (6 bases). This CDR3 contains 16 residues. V lost 4 bases and J lost 2, with 18 bases in between. The V gene's germline CDR1 is SGHTA and CDR2 FQGNSA. CDR3 bases: TGTGCCAGCAGCTCACCCCGGGACACCAGGGCCTACGAGCAGTACTTC. This sequence encodes CASSSPRDTRAYEQYF.

This clonotype was detected ten times or more. The rearrangement uses TRBV5-1 and TRBJ2-5; D gene uncertain. V shed 4 bases and J shed 10 bases, with 14 bases lying between them. CDR1 is SGHRS and CDR2 is YFSETQ in the germline V gene. The CDR3 is 12 residues long. The CDR3, as DNA: TGCGCCAGCAGCGTGACAAGTGGGGTCCAGTACTTC. It codes for CASSVTSGVQYF.

At least ten counts were recorded for this clonotype. V usage is TRBV12-3 or TRBV12-4 and J usage is TRBJ2-7; weak D call: TRBD2 (6 bases). Trimming removed 4 bases at V and 0 bases at J, with 13 bases between. The CDR3 sequence is 15 residues long. The CDR3 reads CASSSSAKSSYEQYF. The CDR3 DNA follows: TGTGCCAGCAGTTCTAGCGCGAAGAGCTCCTACGAGCAGTACTTC.

This clonotype occurred many times. The chain carries TRBV27 and TRBJ1-5; no definite D call. V lost 5 bases and J 0 bases, leaving 8 bases between the germline ends. The length of the CDR3 is 14 residues. Germline CDR1 and CDR2: MNHEY and SMNVEV (reference sequence). The DNA of the CDR3 is TGTGCCAGCAGTAGAGCGAGTAGCAATCAGCCCCAGCATTTT. This encodes CASSRASSNQPQHF.

The chain combines TRBV6-5 with TRBJ2-1; 8 bases align to TRBD1. There are 15 residues in the CDR3. Germline V CDR1 and CDR2: MNHEY, SVGAGI. With 6 bases clipped from V and 4 bases from J, the junction kept 8 bases outside the gene matches. The CDR3 DNA reads as TGTGCCAGCAGCTACAGGGGGGATCTGTACAATGAGCAGTTCTTC. Translation: CASSYRGDLYNEQFF.

This clonotype was detected ten times or more. The chain combines TRBV6-1 with TRBJ2-4; D is possibly TRBD2 (6 bases). The CDR3 spans 17 residues. Germline loops: CDR1 MNHNS, CDR2 SASEGT. V was cut by 5 bases and J by 2 bases, with 19 bases left in between. The CDR3 coding sequence is TGTGCCAGCAGTCGCTTTCGGGGGAGATCTACCAAAAACATTCAGTACTTC. This gives the protein CASSRFRGRSTKNIQYF.

This clonotype was found many times. The chain is built from TRBV7-2 and TRBJ1-3; D possibly corresponds to TRBD1 (5 bases). The CDR3 contains 16 residues. Germline CDR1 and CDR2: SGHTA and FQGNSA. Trimming removed 0 bases at V and 0 bases at J, with 9 bases between. The CDR3 DNA reads TGTGCCAGCAGCTTAGCCACAGGCCTCTCTGGAAACACCATATATTTT. Amino acids: CASSLATGLSGNTIYF.

This clonotype appeared many times. The genes are TRBV5-1 and TRBJ1-1; D call uncertain. This CDR3 contains 13 residues. The V end lost 2 bases, the J end lost 5 bases, and 10 bases lay between the germline ends. Germline values: CDR1 SGHRS, CDR2 YFSETQ. The CDR3 DNA reads TGCGCCAGCAGCTTTGGATCCTTGACTGAAGCTTTCTTT. Translating gives CASSFGSLTEAFF.

This clonotype has at least ten counts. The chain links TRBV5-5 to TRBJ2-2, with TRBD2 identical over 7 bases. The CDR3 has 17 amino acids. V lost 1 base to trimming and J lost 4 bases; unmatched junction nucleotides: 10. CDR1 is SGHKS, CDR2 YYEKEE, per germline (reference sequence). CDR3 nucleotides: TGTGCCAGCAGCTTGTCTGAAGCGGGGTCGATCACCGGGGAGCTGTTTTTT. This sequence encodes CASSLSEAGSITGELFF.

This clonotype was counted many times. The chain joins TRBV29-1 to TRBJ1-1; tentatively, D is TRBD1 (6 bases). Between the trimmed V and J ends, which lost 6 bases and 6 bases, there was a span of 20 bases. Germline V lookup: CDR1 SQVTM, CDR2 ANQGSEA. The CDR3 has 14 residues. The CDR3: CSVSRDKVRPEAFF. In DNA, the CDR3 is TGCAGCGTAAGCCGGGACAAAGTTCGTCCTGAAGCTTTCTTT.

This clonotype was observed at least ten times. The genes are TRBV5-1 and TRBJ1-2; D remains unclear. Germline V gene data show CDR1 as SGHRS and CDR2 as YFSETQ. CDR3 length: 16 amino acids. Between the trimmed V and J ends, which lost 4 bases and 4 bases, there was a span of 20 bases. CDR3 sequence reads: CASSDGVAPLGYGYTF. In DNA, the CDR3 is TGCGCCAGCAGCGATGGGGTAGCGCCTTTGGGCTATGGCTACACCTTC.

The J gene is TRBJ1-4, the V gene TRBV12-3 or TRBV12-4; a possible D gene is TRBD1 (5 bases). This CDR3 has 16 amino acids. The ends were cut back, 3 bases at V and 0 bases at J, with 11 bases in the middle. CDR3 sequence: CASSFGTVATNEKLFF. For the CDR3, the DNA is TGTGCCAGCAGTTTCGGGACGGTTGCAACTAATGAAAAACTGTTTTTT.

The genes are TRBV23-1 and TRBJ1-5, with 7 positions matching TRBD1. TRBV23-1 is known as an ORF, though its function is uncertain. This CDR3 is built from 16 residues. With V trimmed by 0 bases and J by 2 bases, 4 bases remained unmatched. The CDR3 DNA reads TGCGCCAGCAGTCAATCCCCCAGGGGGGGCAATCAGCCCCAGCATTTT. Translating gives CASSQSPRGGNQPQHF.

In this sample, this clonotype turned up many times. The rearrangement links TRBV12-3 or TRBV12-4 to TRBJ2-1; possibly TRBD2 for D (6 bases). The CDR3 runs to 16 residues. V was cut by 5 bases and J by 2 bases, with 16 bases left in between. This CDR3 is CASSPPRDWTYNEQFF. The DNA for the CDR3 is TGTGCCAGCAGTCCACCCCGGGACTGGACCTACAATGAGCAGTTCTTC.